This T cell receptor (beta chain) was captured in a study of T cell responses to AZD1222 COVID-19 vaccine. General study points: At baseline, just five or six AZD1222 recipients tested seropositive. Spike-specific TCR breadth and depth were elevated following two AZD1222 doses. The study reported that nearly half of spike-specific TCRs target unmutated variant regions. Mostly white British, mostly female donors; authors suggested clonal diversity may be underestimated.

The table came from immunoSEQ multiplex PCR; TCRdb's copy has only in-frame clones and leaves some out. The sample lists approximately 150,000 clones; 94% were seen once. As concerns this clone: As yet, its antigen is unknown.

This CDR3 has 11 residues. V was cut by 0 bases and J by 8 bases, with 5 bases left in between. Germline CDR1 reads SGHRS; CDR2 reads YFSETQ. Material: peripheral blood, obtained on day 0 of AZD1222 vaccination. The TCR comes from an adult in good health. The V and J genes are TRBV5-1 and TRBJ1-1; D is unresolved. The CDR3 region is CASSLGGEAFF. DNA for the CDR3: TGCGCCAGCAGCTTGGGCGGGGAAGCTTTCTTT.